The 5 T cell receptor beta chains below all came from one sample that was sequenced in a study of cytomegalovirus exposure and HLA in healthy donors. The table came from immunoSEQ multiplex PCR; TCRdb's copy has only in-frame clones and leaves some out. The sample includes some 78,000 clones, about 95% of them seen just once. Sequenced input: PBMCs. These receptor sequences come from a man aged 18 to 30 in good health and CMV-seropositive.

The rearrangement links TRBV9 to TRBJ2-7, with unresolved D. The CDR3 is made up of 15 amino acids. V lost 0 bases, J lost 0 bases, and 10 bases lay in between. Germline V gene lookup returns CDR1 SGDLS and CDR2 YYNGEE. The CDR3 here is CASSVEAYSSYEQYF. DNA for the CDR3: TGTGCCAGCAGCGTAGAAGCATACAGCTCCTACGAGCAGTACTTC.

V is TRBV28 and J is TRBJ1-1; a weak D match, TRBD1 (6 bases). From germline, CDR1 is MDHEN and CDR2 SYDVKM. V lost 6 bases to trimming and J lost 10 bases, with 12 bases between them. The CDR3 has 11 residues. The CDR3 spells CASSPGQVAFF. DNA for the CDR3: TGTGCCAGCAGCCCGGGACAAGTAGCTTTCTTT.

This rearrangement joins TRBV27 to TRBJ2-1; 13 bases are a match to TRBD2. The junction had 10 bases not matched to a gene; V was cut back by 4 bases and J by 10 bases. The CDR3 is made up of 16 amino acids. Germline-derived CDR1 and CDR2 are MNHEY and SMNVEV (reference sequence). The CDR3 coding sequence is TGTGCCAGCAGTTCCAGGACTAGCGGGAGTTTTGGGGAGCAGTTCTTC. It specifies CASSSRTSGSFGEQFF.

The genes are TRBV19 and TRBJ1-1; no clear D gene. The CDR3 length is 15 residues. Trimming removed 7 bases from V and 5 bases from J, with 20 bases in between. Germline values: CDR1 LNHDA, CDR2 SQIVND (reference sequence). The chain's CDR3 is CASTRLTSEGTEAFF. The CDR3 DNA sequence: TGTGCCAGTACCCGATTGACCTCGGAGGGAACTGAAGCTTTCTTT. Based on the CDR3 plus reference TRBV19 and TRBJ1-1, the full variable domain is DGGITQSPKYLFRKEGQNVTLSCEQNLNHDAMYWYRQDPGQGLRLIYYSQIVNDFQKGDIAEGYSVSREKKESFPLTVTSAQKNPTAFYLCASTRLTSEGTEAFFGQGTRLTVV.

J is TRBJ2-7 and V is TRBV7-3; D not resolved. CDR1 and CDR2 (germline): SGHTA, FQGTGA. V gave up 0 bases and J gave up 0 bases, with 6 bases separating them. The CDR3 covers 14 residues. This CDR3 is CASSLTPNSYEQYF. CDR3 in DNA: TGTGCCAGCAGCTTAACCCCTAACTCCTACGAGCAGTACTTC.